The T cell receptor beta chain described here comes from a study of cytomegalovirus exposure and HLA in healthy donors. Study information: Tens of millions of unique TCRs from HLA-typed donors made up an early data release. Study observations and caveats: In a later analysis, TCR beta V- and J-gene trimming showed a link to a missense DCLRE1C variant. A further, later analysis showed that HLA-associated TCR beta chains (compared with equally common others) were more clonally expanded.

The primer mix had 60 Vbeta and 13 Jbeta primers. Profiling relied on immunoSEQ multiplex PCR, and the TCRdb table lists in-frame clones only, not all of them. The table shows some 150,000 clones, with 82% occurring only once. As to this clone: The antigen remains undetermined.

Losses at the gene ends were 5 bases for V and 3 bases for J; bases not matched to a gene: 7. This CDR3 comprises 16 residues. Germline lookup yields CDR1 SGHNT and CDR2 YYREEE (reference sequence). The specimen sequenced was PBMCs. The V gene is TRBV5-4, the J gene TRBJ2-3; 12 bases align to TRBD2. The sequence was collected from a man aged 18 to 29 in good health and CMV-seropositive. CDR3 nucleotide sequence: TGTGCCAGCAGTTTCCGACTAGCGGGAGTTACAGATACGCAGTATTTT. Its translation is CASSFRLAGVTDTQYF.